The 30 T cell receptor beta chains given below trace back to one sample, sequenced in a study of blood T cell repertoires in COVID-19. TCRdb's table, derived via immunoSEQ multiplex PCR, lists solely in-frame clones and lacks some. Of about 220,000 clones in the sample, around 80% were seen once. Input material: peripheral blood. These receptors were obtained from a human donor in a cohort sampled during active COVID-19.

V usage is TRBV18 and J usage is TRBJ2-7; 9 bases line up with TRBD1. The ends lost 2 bases at V and 5 bases at J; junction bases unmatched: 4. Germline CDR1 reads KGHSH; CDR2 reads LQKENI. This CDR3 contains 14 residues. The DNA for the CDR3 is TGTGCCAGCTCACCAAACAGGGGGCGAGACGAGCAGTACTTC. Translated, it gives CASSPNRGRDEQYF.

The chain recombines TRBV5-6 with TRBJ1-2; 12 bases are shared with TRBD1. J gave up 8 bases and V 6 bases, and 11 bases lay outside the gene matches. In germline, CDR1 is SGHDT, CDR2 YYEEEE. The CDR3 covers 15 residues. As DNA, the CDR3 is TGTGCCAGCATTTCCCGGGACAGGGGGCTGGAAGGCTACACCTTC. This codes for CASISRDRGLEGYTF. Together with reference TRBV5-6 and TRBJ1-2, the CDR3 gives the full variable domain: DAGVTQSPTHLIKTRGQQVTLRCSPKSGHDTVSWYQQALGQGPQFIFQYYEEEERQRGNFPDRFSGHQFPNYSSELNVNALLLGDSALYLCASISRDRGLEGYTFGSGTRLTVV.

The chain joins TRBV5-5 to TRBJ1-1, with D perhaps matching TRBD1 (5 bases). The V end was cut by 4 bases, the J end by 10 bases, with 17 bases between. Germline V gene data show CDR1 as SGHKS and CDR2 as YYEKEE (reference sequence). The CDR3 is made up of 13 amino acids. The CDR3 loop is CASSPGSLDRAFF. The CDR3 DNA is TGTGCCAGCAGCCCAGGTTCACTCGACAGAGCTTTCTTT.

V gene TRBV6-2 or TRBV6-3 combines with J gene TRBJ1-1; a possible D gene is TRBD1 (6 bases). The V end was cut by 5 bases, the J end by 4 bases, with 14 bases between. Germline CDR1 and CDR2: MNHEY and SVGEGT. The CDR3 runs 14 residues. The CDR3 DNA sequence: TGTGCCAGCAGTCACAGGGTCGCGGGCACTGAAGCTTTCTTT. Amino acid sequence: CASSHRVAGTEAFF.

The chain links TRBV7-2 to TRBJ1-5; no clear D gene. Looked up from germline, CDR1 is SGHTA and CDR2 is FQGNSA. This CDR3 is 15 amino acids long. V lost 1 base and J lost 2, with 9 bases in between. CDR3 residues: CASSLGAGGNQPQHF. CDR3 DNA: TGTGCCAGCAGCTTAGGAGCCGGGGGCAATCAGCCCCAGCATTTT.

The chain carries TRBV7-9 and TRBJ2-7, with D perhaps TRBD1 (6 bases). V lost 5 bases to trimming and J lost 3 bases, with 17 bases between them. CDR3 length: 15 amino acids. Germline loops: CDR1 SEHNR, CDR2 FQNEAQ (reference sequence). The CDR3 DNA is TGTGCCAGCAGCCCTTATAATACAGGGATCTACGAGCAGTACTTC. This sequence encodes CASSPYNTGIYEQYF.

As to this clone: One base away lies a much larger clone, so this may be a sequencing read error. This specimen includes other DNA sequences encoding the same CDR3. V usage is TRBV4-3 and J usage is TRBJ2-7; 7 nucleotides match TRBD1. CDR1 and CDR2 (germline): LGHNA, YSLEER. The CDR3 runs to 14 residues. J lost 2 bases, V lost 4 bases, and 5 bases had no gene match. The CDR3 DNA reads as TGCGCCAGCAGCCCCCGCCAGGGGGCCTACGAGCAGTACTTC. It translates to CASSPRQGAYEQYF.

The chain recombines TRBV5-1 with TRBJ2-1, with TRBD1 identical over 7 bases. Germline V gene data show CDR1 as SGHRS and CDR2 as YFSETQ. After removal of 1 base from V and 6 bases from J, the junction contained 4 bases not matched to a gene. This CDR3 contains 14 residues. CDR3 nucleotides: TGCGCCAGCAGCTTGTGGGGACAGACCAATGAGCAGTTCTTC. Translated, it gives CASSLWGQTNEQFF.

This clone was seen a single time. This chain uses TRBV5-6 with TRBJ2-1; D perhaps matches TRBD1 (5 bases). CDR1 is SGHDT, CDR2 YYEEEE, per germline. CDR3 length: 17 amino acids. The V end was cut by 4 bases, the J end by 4 bases, with 21 bases between. CDR3 sequence: CASSAWSGLRGYNEQFF. CDR3 nucleotide sequence: TGTGCCAGCAGCGCCTGGTCGGGCCTTAGGGGTTACAATGAGCAGTTCTTC.

This clone was detected only once. CDR3 amino acids: CASSSPGYGYTF. The CDR3 DNA reads TGTGCCAGCAGTTCCCCGGGCTATGGCTACACCTTC. V and J are TRBV6-2 or TRBV6-3 and TRBJ1-2, with no clear D. This CDR3 region has 12 residues. Germline values: CDR1 MNHEY, CDR2 SVGEGT. V gave up 4 bases and J gave up 4 bases, with 7 bases separating them.

The chain links TRBV4-1 to TRBJ2-7; 10 nucleotides align to TRBD2. CDR3 length equals 16 residues. Germline CDR1 reads MGHRA; CDR2 reads YSYEKL. J was trimmed by 3 bases and V by 1 base; bases with no gene match: 6. The CDR3 DNA sequence: TGCGCCAGCAGCCAAGTTCGGACTAGCGGATTCTACGAGCAGTACTTC. Encoded protein: CASSQVRTSGFYEQYF.

The chain couples TRBV7-2 to TRBJ1-1; 7 bases line up with TRBD1. Germline assignment: CDR1 SGHTA and CDR2 FQGNSA. The CDR3 spans 12 residues. With V trimmed by 5 bases and J by 6 bases, 3 bases remained unmatched. The CDR3 loop reads CASSLDRAEAFF. Written as DNA, the CDR3 is TGTGCCAGCAGCCTTGACAGGGCTGAAGCTTTCTTT.

The gene calls are TRBV9 and TRBJ2-7; D is unresolved. V was shortened by 0 bases and J by 8 bases, with 12 bases between the two germline ends. The CDR3 length is 13 residues. Per germline, CDR1 SGDLS and CDR2 YYNGEE. The CDR3 DNA reads TGTGCCAGCAGCGTAGTTCCCGACTCAAAGCAGTACTTC. Amino acid sequence: CASSVVPDSKQYF. Using reference TRBV9 and TRBJ2-7 for the parts outside the CDR3, the full variable domain is DSGVTQTPKHLITATGQRVTLRCSPRSGDLSVYWYQQSLDQGLQFLIQYYNGEERAKGNILERFSAQQFPDLHSELNLSSLELGDSALYFCASSVVPDSKQYFGPGTRLTVT.

The chain couples TRBV7-9 to TRBJ2-7; TRBD1 is a possible D gene (5 bases). There are 17 residues in the CDR3. Germline CDR1 and CDR2: SEHNR and FQNEAQ (reference sequence). V was pared by 4 bases and J by 2 bases, with 21 bases between. In DNA, the CDR3 is TGTGCCAGCAGCTCGCCCCACAGGAGAACAAGCACCTACGAGCAGTACTTC. Translating it yields CASSSPHRRTSTYEQYF.

The J gene is TRBJ2-3, the V gene TRBV15, with TRBD2 matching over 8 bases. CDR1 is LNHNV, CDR2 YYDKDF, per germline (reference sequence). The length of the CDR3 is 15 residues. Germline trimming cut 2 bases from V and 7 bases from J; bases unmatched to any gene: 8. The chain's CDR3 is CATSRPGGGKNTQYF. In DNA form, the CDR3 reads TGTGCCACCAGCAGACCCGGGGGGGGAAAAAATACGCAGTATTTT.

This clone appeared a few times. J is TRBJ1-5 and V is TRBV15, with 9 bases that match TRBD1. V trimming: 4 bases; J trimming: 0 bases; junction bases outside the gene matches: 4. Germline V lookup: CDR1 LNHNV, CDR2 YYDKDF (reference sequence). The CDR3 has 16 amino acids. This CDR3 is CATSTDRGYSNQPQHF. CDR3 DNA: TGTGCCACCAGCACGGACAGGGGTTATAGCAATCAGCCCCAGCATTTT.

The chain recombines TRBV7-6 with TRBJ2-1; 8 bases align to TRBD2. The CDR3 length is 17 residues. Trimming removed 5 bases from V and 0 bases from J; junction bases left unmatched: 9. Germline CDR1 reads SGHVS; CDR2 reads FNYEAQ. CDR3 sequence: CASSIILAGRSYNEQFF. The CDR3 nucleotides are TGTGCCAGCAGCATAATTCTAGCGGGCCGCTCCTACAATGAGCAGTTCTTC.

The genes are TRBV6-8 and TRBJ2-5; 7 nucleotides line up with TRBD2. Germline CDR1 and CDR2: MNHGY and SAAAGT. CDR3 length: 16 residues. Trimming cost V 8 bases and J 4 bases; bases outside gene matches: 16. The CDR3 region is CASGSAFSLAGETQYF. In DNA, the CDR3 is TGTGCCAGCGGTTCGGCTTTCAGTTTAGCGGGAGAGACCCAGTACTTC.

This clone was seen only a few times. This chain connects TRBV11-1 to TRBJ1-1; perhaps TRBD1 as D (5 bases). In germline, CDR1 is SGHAT, CDR2 FQDESV (reference sequence). V was trimmed by 2 bases and J by 8 bases, leaving 6 bases between them. The CDR3 covers 11 residues. Written as DNA, the CDR3 is TGTGCCAGCAGCTTACGGGGGGAAGCTTTCTTT. The encoded protein is CASSLRGEAFF.

V usage is TRBV5-4 and J usage is TRBJ2-7, with a possible D match to TRBD2 (5 bases). Trimming cost V 1 base and J 0 bases, with 14 bases left between them. CDR1 and CDR2 from the germline V gene are SGHNT and YYREEE (reference sequence). This CDR3 is built from 16 residues. CDR3 bases: TGTGCCAGCAGCTTGAGTCGATCAGCGGTCTCCTACGAGCAGTACTTC. It encodes CASSLSRSAVSYEQYF.

The CDR3 reads CASSQNHKETQYF. The CDR3 DNA sequence: TGTGCCAGCAGCCAAAATCACAAAGAGACCCAGTACTTC. This rearrangement joins TRBV14 to TRBJ2-5; no reliable D call. Looked up from germline, CDR1 is SGHDN and CDR2 is FVKESK. This CDR3 spans 13 amino acids. Trimming cost V 2 bases and J 3 bases, with 7 bases left between them.

CDR3 sequence reads: CASSLEGTLSYEQYF. CDR3 nucleotides: TGTGCCAGCAGCTTAGAAGGGACACTGTCCTACGAGCAGTACTTC. J is TRBJ2-7 and V is TRBV11-2; D is possibly TRBD1 (6 bases). Between the trimmed V and J ends, which lost 0 bases and 1 base, there was a span of 10 bases. The CDR3 extends over 15 amino acids. Germline V CDR1 and CDR2: SGHAT, FQNNGV.

This CDR3 is CASSGFRGRGLNQPQHF. The DNA for the CDR3 is TGTGCCAGCAGTGGGTTCCGGGGTCGCGGGCTCAATCAGCCCCAGCATTTT. The genes are TRBV2 and TRBJ1-5; D is ambiguous. This CDR3 has 17 residues. Between the trimmed V and J ends, which lost 4 bases and 3 bases, there was a span of 19 bases. The germline V gene encodes CDR1 SNHLY and CDR2 FYNNEI.

This clone was seen a handful of times. The chain couples TRBV19 to TRBJ2-3; tentative D call: TRBD2 (6 bases). V was cut by 4 bases and J by 1 base, with 12 bases left in between. Germline CDR1 reads LNHDA; CDR2 reads SQIVND (reference sequence). CDR3 length: 15 residues. In DNA form, the CDR3 reads TGTGCCAGTAGTAGAGGCGGGACCCGCACAGATACGCAGTATTTT. It yields the protein CASSRGGTRTDTQYF.

This clone was observed a few times. The J gene is TRBJ2-2, the V gene TRBV10-1; TRBD1 matches 7 bases. Trimming took 8 bases from V and 0 from J; bases not matched to a gene: 12. The CDR3 extends over 17 amino acids. CDR1 is WNHNN and CDR2 is SYGVQD in the germline V gene (reference sequence). For the CDR3, the DNA is TGCGCCAGCCAAGACCGGGACAGCTACTCGAACACCGGGGAGCTGTTTTTT. Amino acid sequence: CASQDRDSYSNTGELFF.

The rearrangement uses TRBV2 and TRBJ1-4; 11 nucleotides match TRBD1. Germline trimming cut 8 bases from V and 8 bases from J; bases unmatched to any gene: 10. The CDR3 is made up of 15 amino acids. Germline V lookup: CDR1 SNHLY, CDR2 FYNNEI. This chain's CDR3 is CASSEGQGDREKLFF. CDR3 in DNA: TGTGCCAGCTCCGAGGGACAGGGGGACCGCGAAAAACTGTTTTTT. Supplemented by reference TRBV2 and TRBJ1-4, the full variable domain reads EPEVTQTPSHQVTQMGQEVILRCVPISNHLYFYWYRQILGQKVEFLVSFYNNEISEKSEIFDDQFSVERPDGSNFTLKIRSTKLEDSAMYFCASSEGQGDREKLFFGSGTQLSVL.

Written as DNA, the CDR3 is TGTGCCAGCAGCTACGGGACTAGCGAGCCTCAAGAGACCCAGTACTTC. This codes for CASSYGTSEPQETQYF. This chain uses TRBV13 with TRBJ2-5, with 10 bases matching TRBD2. With 4 bases clipped from V and 2 bases from J, the junction kept 7 bases outside the gene matches. CDR1 is PRHDT and CDR2 is FYEKMQ in the germline V gene (reference sequence). This CDR3 has 16 residues.

This clone was seen only a few times. This chain connects TRBV28 to TRBJ1-5, with TRBD1 identical over 10 bases. The V segment lost 2 bases and the J segment 7 bases; nucleotides outside the gene matches: 5. Per the germline V gene, CDR1 is MDHEN and CDR2 is SYDVKM. This CDR3 is 15 amino acids long. The chain's CDR3 is CASSLTGQGPQPQHF. For the CDR3, the DNA is TGTGCCAGCAGTTTAACGGGACAGGGGCCCCAGCCCCAGCATTTT. The full variable domain, in which reference TRBV28 and TRBJ1-5 provide the parts outside the CDR3, is DVKVTQSSRYLVKRTGEKVFLECVQDMDHENMFWYRQDPGLGLRLIYFSYDVKMKEKGDIPEGYSVSREKKERFSLILESASTNQTSMYLCASSLTGQGPQPQHFGDGTRLSIL.

This clone showed up just a few times. The genes are TRBV11-3 and TRBJ2-5; TRBD2 might be the D (6 bases). The CDR3 consists of 14 residues. The germline V gene encodes CDR1 SGHNT and CDR2 YENEEA. The V gene lost 5 bases and the J gene lost 5 bases, with 15 bases spanning the gap. The CDR3 spells CASSPRGMGETQYF. DNA of the CDR3: TGTGCCAGCAGCCCCCGGGGGATGGGCGAGACCCAGTACTTC.

This chain joins TRBV4-3 and TRBJ1-2, with D possibly TRBD1 on 6 matching bases. Germline V CDR1 and CDR2: LGHNA, YSLEER. The CDR3 runs to 17 residues. The V end was cut by 0 bases, the J end by 4 bases, with 18 bases between. CDR3 sequence: CASSQDLPDSLGYGYTF. The CDR3 DNA follows: TGCGCCAGCAGCCAAGATCTGCCGGACAGTCTTGGCTATGGCTACACCTTC.